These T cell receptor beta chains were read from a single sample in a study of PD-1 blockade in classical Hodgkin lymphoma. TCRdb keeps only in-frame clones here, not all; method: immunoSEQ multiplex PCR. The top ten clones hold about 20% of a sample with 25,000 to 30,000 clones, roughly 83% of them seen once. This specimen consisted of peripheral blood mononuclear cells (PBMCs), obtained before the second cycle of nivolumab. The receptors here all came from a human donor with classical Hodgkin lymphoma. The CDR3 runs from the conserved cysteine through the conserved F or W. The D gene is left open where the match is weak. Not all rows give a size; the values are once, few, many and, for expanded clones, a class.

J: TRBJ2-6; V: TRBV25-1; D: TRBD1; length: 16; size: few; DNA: TGTGCCAGCACCACAGGGGCAATCTCTGGGGCCAACGTCCTGACTTTC; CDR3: CASTTGAISGANVLTF
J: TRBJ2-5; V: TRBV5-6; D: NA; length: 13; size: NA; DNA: TGTGCCAGCAGCTTACGCTGGGGGGAGACCCAGTACTTC; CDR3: CASSLRWGETQYF
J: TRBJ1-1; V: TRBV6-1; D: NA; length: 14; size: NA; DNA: TGTGCCAGCAGGCCACAGAGTATGAACACTGAAGCTTTCTTT; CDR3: CASRPQSMNTEAFF
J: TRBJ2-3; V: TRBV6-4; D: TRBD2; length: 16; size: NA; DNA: TGTGCCAGCAGTCCCGGACTAGCGGGAGCCTACGATACGCAGTATTTT; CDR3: CASSPGLAGAYDTQYF
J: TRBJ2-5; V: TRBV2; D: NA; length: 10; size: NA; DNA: TGTGCCAGCAGTGAGAAGACCCAGTACTTC; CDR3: CASSEKTQYF
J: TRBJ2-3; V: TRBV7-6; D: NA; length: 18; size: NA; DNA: TGTGCCAGCAGCTCACGGGCCCACACAGAAGTTAGCACAGATACGCAGTATTTT; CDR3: CASSSRAHTEVSTDTQYF
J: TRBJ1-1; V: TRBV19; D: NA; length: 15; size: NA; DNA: TGTGCCAGTAGTATAGCTTTAGGGACTGGGACTGAAGCTTTCTTT; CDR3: CASSIALGTGTEAFF
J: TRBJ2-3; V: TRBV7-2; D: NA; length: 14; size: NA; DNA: TGTGCCAGCAGCAGAGCGGTGAACACAGATACGCAGTATTTT; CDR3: CASSRAVNTDTQYF
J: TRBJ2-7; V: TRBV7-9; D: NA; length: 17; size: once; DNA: TGTGCCAGCAGCTCGGGGATTTTCGAGCCCGTTTGGTACGAGCAGTACTTC; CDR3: CASSSGIFEPVWYEQYF
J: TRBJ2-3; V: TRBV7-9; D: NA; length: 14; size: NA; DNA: TGTGCCAGCAGCGTAGGGAAGAGCACAGATACGCAGTATTTT; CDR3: CASSVGKSTDTQYF
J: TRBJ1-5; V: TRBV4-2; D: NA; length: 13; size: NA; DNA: TGTGCCAGCAGCCAAGATCGGGACCAGCCCCAGCATTTT; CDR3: CASSQDRDQPQHF
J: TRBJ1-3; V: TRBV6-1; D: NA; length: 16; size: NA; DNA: TGTGCCAGCAGTGAAAGTGGGAAACCCTCTGGAAACACCATATATTTT; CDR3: CASSESGKPSGNTIYF
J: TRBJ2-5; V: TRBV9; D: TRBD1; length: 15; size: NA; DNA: TGTGCCAGCAGCCCCGAGGGGGCAGTGGGGGAGACCCAGTACTTC; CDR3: CASSPEGAVGETQYF
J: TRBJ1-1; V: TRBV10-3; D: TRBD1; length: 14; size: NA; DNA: TGTGCCATCAACCCGGGACAGATGAACACTGAAGCTTTCTTT; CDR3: CAINPGQMNTEAFF
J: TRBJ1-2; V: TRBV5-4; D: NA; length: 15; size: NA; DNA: TGTGCCAGCAGCTTGGATCTGTCCAGGTCGATCGGCTACACCTTC; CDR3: CASSLDLSRSIGYTF
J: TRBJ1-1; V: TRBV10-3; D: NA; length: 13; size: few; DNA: TGTGCCATCAGGCCCCGGGCAGGGAAGGAAGCTTTCTTT; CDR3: CAIRPRAGKEAFF
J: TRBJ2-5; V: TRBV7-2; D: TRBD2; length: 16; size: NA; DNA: TGTGCCAGCTCTAGCGGGGGGGTTCTTTGGATAGAGACCCAGTACTTC; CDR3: CASSSGGVLWIETQYF
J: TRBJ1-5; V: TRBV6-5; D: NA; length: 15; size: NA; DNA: TGTGCCAGCAGTTCCGCCGGGACGGCTAATCAGCCCCAGCATTTT; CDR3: CASSSAGTANQPQHF
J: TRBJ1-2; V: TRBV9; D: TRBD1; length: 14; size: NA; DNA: TGTGCCAGCAGCGTAGCGGGACAGGGGGATGGCTACACCTTC; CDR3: CASSVAGQGDGYTF
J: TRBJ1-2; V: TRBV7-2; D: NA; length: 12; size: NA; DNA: TGTGCCAGCAGCTCCCAGGGGTATGGCTACACCTTC; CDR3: CASSSQGYGYTF
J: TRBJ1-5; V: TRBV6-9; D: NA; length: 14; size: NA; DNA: TGTGCCAGCAGCCCGGGAGATATCAATCAGCCCCAGCATTTT; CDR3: CASSPGDINQPQHF
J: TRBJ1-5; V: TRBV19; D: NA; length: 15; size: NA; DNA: TGTGCCACCCGACAAGAACAGGGAATAAACCAGCCCCAGCATTTT; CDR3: CATRQEQGINQPQHF
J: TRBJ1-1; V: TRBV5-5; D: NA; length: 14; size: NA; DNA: TGTGCCAGCAGCTTGACCAGGGGTCAGACTGAAGCTTTCTTT; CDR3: CASSLTRGQTEAFF